Listed below are T cell receptor beta chains from one sample, sequenced in a study of radiation and T cells in renal cell carcinoma. Assay used: immunoSEQ multiplex PCR; TCRdb lists only in-frame clones, some missing. The sample holds some 150,000 clones; nearly 90% are singletons and the top ten take 12%. The sample was blood, taken from a patient whose treatment included radiotherapy and nephrectomy. The receptors originated from a woman in her forties or fifties with renal cell carcinoma. The CDR3 runs from the conserved cysteine through the conserved F or W. Fields, in order: J gene, D gene, clone size, V gene, CDR3 DNA, CDR3 protein. A D gene is named only where the DNA matches it firmly. Clone size is not always given. Where it is, it says once, few, many or a class for expanded clones.

>TRBJ1-1|.|.|TRBV5-1
TGCGCCAGCAGCCCCACGGGTGACACTGAAGCTTTCTTT
CASSPTGDTEAFF
>TRBJ1-4|.|.|TRBV7-9
TGTGCCAGCAGCTTAGCGGGACACAGGGAGTCTAATGAAAAACTGTTTTTT
CASSLAGHRESNEKLFF
>TRBJ2-7|TRBD1|.|TRBV7-3
TGTGCCAGCAGCTCCACTGGACAGGGGGTTTCCGAGCAGTACTTC
CASSSTGQGVSEQYF
>TRBJ2-2|.|.|TRBV18
TGTGCCAGCTCACCACCGCGGGACACCGGGGAGCTGTTTTTT
CASSPPRDTGELFF
>TRBJ2-7|.|.|TRBV14
TGTGCCAGCAGCCAAGTGATAGGGAACGGCGAGCAGTACTTC
CASSQVIGNGEQYF
>TRBJ2-2|.|.|TRBV12-5
TGTGCTAGTGAACCCGGGGGTCACACCGGGGAGCTGTTTTTT
CASEPGGHTGELFF
>TRBJ2-7|TRBD2|.|TRBV13
TGTGCCAGCAGCTCGGGACTATCCTACGAGCAGTACTTC
CASSSGLSYEQYF
>TRBJ2-1|.|.|TRBV29-1
TGCAGCGTTGATTGGGGGTACTCCTACAATGAGCAGTTCTTC
CSVDWGYSYNEQFF
>TRBJ1-2|.|.|TRBV19
TGTGCCAGTAGTATACCCGAAACTTATGGCTACACCTTC
CASSIPETYGYTF
>TRBJ2-3|.|.|TRBV5-4
TGTGCCAGCAGCTCCGCGGGGCCCACAGATACGCAGTATTTT
CASSSAGPTDTQYF
>TRBJ2-1|TRBD1|few|TRBV7-9
TGTGCCAGCAGCCCACCGGGACAGGGGATGGCGAATGAGCAGTTCTTC
CASSPPGQGMANEQFF
>TRBJ1-4|.|.|TRBV6-6
TGTGCCAGCGCGCAGTCCTATGAAAAACTGTTTTTT
CASAQSYEKLFF
>TRBJ1-3|.|few|TRBV7-9
TGTGCCAGCAGCCCACGTTATTCTGGAAACACCATATATTTT
CASSPRYSGNTIYF
>TRBJ2-7|.|.|TRBV5-1
TGCGCCAGCAGCATGACAGGATTTACGGAGCAGTACTTC
CASSMTGFTEQYF
>TRBJ1-5|TRBD1|.|TRBV7-8
TGTGCCAGCAGCTTAAGGGACAGGATTTCCCAGCCCCAGCATTTT
CASSLRDRISQPQHF
>TRBJ1-3|.|.|TRBV11-2
TGTGCCAGTAGAGAGGAGGGATCAGGAAACACCATATATTTT
CASREEGSGNTIYF
>TRBJ2-3|.|.|TRBV7-8
TGTGCCAGAACAAACCGATTGGGCGGAAGCACAGATACGCAGTATTTT
CARTNRLGGSTDTQYF
>TRBJ1-2|.|.|TRBV19
TGTGCCAGTACGGGAGGACATCGAGCTAACTATGGCTACACCTTC
CASTGGHRANYGYTF
>TRBJ2-7|TRBD1|.|TRBV5-1
TGCGCCAGCAGCCCCACTCTCGGACAGGGAAAAGATTACGAGCAGTACTTC
CASSPTLGQGKDYEQYF
>TRBJ2-3|.|.|TRBV7-8
TGTGCCAGCAGCTTAGCAACGGGGTTCTCAGATACGCAGTATTTT
CASSLATGFSDTQYF
>TRBJ1-6|.|.|TRBV4-1
TGCGCCAGCAGCCAAGCTCCACTAGGCCGAAATTCACCCCTCCACTTT
CASSQAPLGRNSPLHF
>TRBJ2-3|.|.|TRBV5-5
TGTGCCAGCCGGGCCCCAGGTTCCAGTTTTAGCACAGATACGCAGTATTTT
CASRAPGSSFSTDTQYF
>TRBJ2-7|.|.|TRBV7-2
TGTGCCAGCAGCTTACCCCCCTTTTCCTACGAGCAGTACTTC
CASSLPPFSYEQYF
>TRBJ1-3|.|.|TRBV2
TGTGCCAGCAGTGAAATGGGAAGCTCTGGAAACACCATATATTTT
CASSEMGSSGNTIYF
>TRBJ2-5|.|.|TRBV18
TGTGCCAGCTCACAAGGCCGGGGACGGGAGACCCAGTACTTC
CASSQGRGRETQYF
>TRBJ2-2|TRBD1|.|TRBV5-1
TGCGCCAGCAGCCCCACTGACAGGGGTTTGATCAGAGGGGAGCTGTTTTTT
CASSPTDRGLIRGELFF
>TRBJ2-3|.|.|TRBV5-1
TGCGCCAGCAGCTTGGAATGGGACAGCACAGATACGCAGTATTTT
CASSLEWDSTDTQYF
>TRBJ2-2|.|once|TRBV19
TGTGCCAGTAGCCACAACAGGCCCCCGAACACCGGGGAGCTGTTTTTT
CASSHNRPPNTGELFF
>TRBJ1-1|.|.|TRBV18
TGTGCCAGCGCAAGCAAGCAGGTGAACACTGAAGCTTTCTTT
CASASKQVNTEAFF
>TRBJ2-1|TRBD2|.|TRBV5-6
TGTGCCAGCAGCTTGCCCAGACTAGCGGGGGGGCGTGATGAACAGTTCTTC
CASSLPRLAGGRDEQFF
>TRBJ2-2|.|.|TRBV10-2
TGCGCCAGCAGTGATGGTAGCGGCTTAACTACCGGGGAGCTGTTTTTT
CASSDGSGLTTGELFF
>TRBJ2-7|.|.|TRBV4-1
TGCGCCAGCAGCCAACAGACCTCCTACGAGCAGTACTTC
CASSQQTSYEQYF
>TRBJ1-4|TRBD1|once|TRBV18
TGTGCCAGCTCACCCGGGACAGGGGGAGAAAAACTGTTTTTT
CASSPGTGGEKLFF
>TRBJ1-2|.|once|TRBV30
TGTGCCTGGATAAGGGTTCCCGAGACATATGGCTACACCTTC
CAWIRVPETYGYTF
>TRBJ1-5|.|.|TRBV7-9
TGTGCCAGCAGTCCCGGTCTTCGGCCCCAGCATTTT
CASSPGLRPQHF
>TRBJ1-4|.|few|TRBV5-1
TGCGCCAGCAGCCCCCGACCAGGGCAGGATGAAAAACTGTTTTTT
CASSPRPGQDEKLFF
>TRBJ2-1|.|once|TRBV5-8
TGTGCCAGCAGCCTATGGAGGGGGGGACCCCTTCTGCCCAATGAGCAGTTCTTC
CASSLWRGGPLLPNEQFF
>TRBJ2-7|TRBD2|.|TRBV6-5
TGTGCCAGCAGTTACTCCAGCGGGAGTCTTAGGGAGCAGTACTTC
CASSYSSGSLREQYF
>TRBJ2-5|TRBD2|.|TRBV7-8
TGTGCCAGCAGCTCTCTAGCGGGGTCCCAAGAGACCCAGTACTTC
CASSSLAGSQETQYF